Listed below are T cell receptor beta chains from one sample, sequenced in a study of T cell responses to AZD1222 COVID-19 vaccine. Assay: immunoSEQ multiplex PCR; the TCRdb copy retains only in-frame clones and omits some. The sample contains some 110,000 clones, more than 70% of which appear only once. This sample comprised peripheral blood, obtained 28 days after the second AZD1222 dose. These receptor sequences come from an adult who received the AZD1222 COVID-19 vaccine. Both conserved end residues are part of each CDR3. The D gene is left open where the match is weak. Part of the rows lack a size; the others show once, few, many or a class for expanded clones.

CDR3 DNA	CDR3 protein	D gene	J gene	V gene	clone size
TGTGCCAGCAGCTTAGCGGCGGGGACTAGCGGAACTACCTACGAGCAGTACTTC	CASSLAAGTSGTTYEQYF	TRBD2	TRBJ2-7	TRBV7-2	.
TGTGCCAGCAGCCAAGATCGGGACAGGGGTTTAGGAGCTTTCTTT	CASSQDRDRGLGAFF	TRBD1	TRBJ1-1	TRBV4-2	.
TGTGCCAGCAGCCAAGATCTTACGGCTGAAAAACTGTTTTTT	CASSQDLTAEKLFF	.	TRBJ1-4	TRBV3-1/TRBV3-2	.
TGTGCCAGCAGCCCCGGAATAGCCTACTCCTACAATGAGCAGTTCTTC	CASSPGIAYSYNEQFF	.	TRBJ2-1	TRBV14	many
TGTGCCAGCAGCTTAGGCCTAGAAGAGACCCAGTACTTC	CASSLGLEETQYF	.	TRBJ2-5	TRBV7-9	.
TGTGCCAGCAGCAAACTTTGGCTAGCGGGGGGACGGCATACGCAGTATTTT	CASSKLWLAGGRHTQYF	.	TRBJ2-3	TRBV21-1	.
TGTGCCAGCAGCTCCAGGGGCAGCTACACCTTC	CASSSRGSYTF	.	TRBJ1-2	TRBV5-4	.
TGCAGCGTTGAAGTGGGGGGCTCTTATACGCAGTATTTT	CSVEVGGSYTQYF	.	TRBJ2-3	TRBV29-1	.
TGTGCCAGCAGTCGCGGACTGGTAGGCAATCAGCCCCAGCATTTT	CASSRGLVGNQPQHF	.	TRBJ1-5	TRBV28	.
TGTGCCAGCAGTTACCAGGGGACCTACGAGCAGTACTTC	CASSYQGTYEQYF	.	TRBJ2-7	TRBV6-2/TRBV6-3	.
TGCGCCAGCAGCTCTGGGACTAGCGGGACGACAGATACGCAGTATTTT	CASSSGTSGTTDTQYF	TRBD2	TRBJ2-3	TRBV4-1	.
TGTGCCAGCAGTTACTCGAGGGCATTCGGATCACCCCTCCACTTT	CASSYSRAFGSPLHF	.	TRBJ1-6	TRBV6-5	.
TGTGCCTGGACACTGACAGGGCTCACTGAAGCTTTCTTT	CAWTLTGLTEAFF	TRBD1	TRBJ1-1	TRBV30	.
TGTGCCAGCAGCTTAGGTCTAGGCGGGAACACTGAAGCTTTCTTT	CASSLGLGGNTEAFF	.	TRBJ1-1	TRBV11-3	.
TGTGCCAGCAGCTTAGGGGTGGTCTCCGGAAACACCATATATTTT	CASSLGVVSGNTIYF	.	TRBJ1-3	TRBV7-2	.
TGTGCCAGCAGCGGACGGACAGAGCTAGCCAAAAACATTCAGTACTTC	CASSGRTELAKNIQYF	.	TRBJ2-4	TRBV7-9	.
TGCGCCAGCACAAGGACCGGGCGGGATACGCAGTATTTT	CASTRTGRDTQYF	.	TRBJ2-3	TRBV5-1	.
TGTGCCTGGGGACCGGGACAGGTTAATGAAAAACTGTTTTTT	CAWGPGQVNEKLFF	TRBD1	TRBJ1-4	TRBV30	once
TGTGCCAGCAGTTTATACGGCCTGGAGAGTGCCGGGGAGCTGTTTTTT	CASSLYGLESAGELFF	.	TRBJ2-2	TRBV27	.
TGCGCCAGCAGCCAAGATGGAGGACAGGGGTCTCACGAGCAGTACTTC	CASSQDGGQGSHEQYF	TRBD1	TRBJ2-7	TRBV4-1	.
TGTGCCAGCTCAATTAGCGGGGGAAACTACGAGCAGTACTTC	CASSISGGNYEQYF	TRBD2	TRBJ2-7	TRBV18	.
TGTGCCAGTAACTCCGGGACAGGGGGTCAGCCCCAGCATTTT	CASNSGTGGQPQHF	TRBD1	TRBJ1-5	TRBV19	.
TGTGCCAGCTCACTTCCCCCCCGAGGGGGCATTTCTGGTGTCAAGCAGTACTTC	CASSLPPRGGISGVKQYF	TRBD1	TRBJ2-7	TRBV18	.
TGTGCCAGCAGTTACAGACTAGCGGGAGGGGCCTACGAGCAGTACTTC	CASSYRLAGGAYEQYF	TRBD2	TRBJ2-7	TRBV27	few
TGCGCCAGCAGTGAGGACGGCGACTATGGCTACACCTTC	CASSEDGDYGYTF	.	TRBJ1-2	TRBV4-1	.
TGTGCCAGCAGGCCAGGTCAGGGGCACAACTATGGCTACACCTTC	CASRPGQGHNYGYTF	.	TRBJ1-2	TRBV6-4	.
TGTGCCAGCAGCGTAGACGCTTATGAAGCTTTCTTT	CASSVDAYEAFF	.	TRBJ1-1	TRBV5-4	.
TGTGCCAGCAGCCGGTGGGGCGCCGCGACTGGGGCCAACGTCCTGACTTTC	CASSRWGAATGANVLTF	.	TRBJ2-6	TRBV7-9	.
TGTGCCAGTAGTATTACCGCGACGGGTTTCGGGAGTGGCTACACCTTC	CASSITATGFGSGYTF	.	TRBJ1-2	TRBV19	.
TGTGCCATCCCACAAAAGCAGGAGACGATGAACACCGGGGAGCTGTTTTTT	CAIPQKQETMNTGELFF	.	TRBJ2-2	TRBV7-9	.
TGTGCCAGCAGCTTATTCCGGGTCGGAACCGGGGAGCTGTTTTTT	CASSLFRVGTGELFF	.	TRBJ2-2	TRBV7-3	.
TGTGCCAGCAGCGGACACGGACGAATAAATGAGCAGTTCTTC	CASSGHGRINEQFF	.	TRBJ2-1	TRBV21-1	.
TGTGCCAGCAGTCGACTAGCGGGGGCCTTTGTCGGACACCAGACCCAGTACTTC	CASSRLAGAFVGHQTQYF	TRBD2	TRBJ2-5	TRBV2	.
TGTGCCAGCAGTGTAACAGATTATGGCTACACCTTC	CASSVTDYGYTF	.	TRBJ1-2	TRBV12-3/TRBV12-4	.
TGTGCCAGCAGCGAAACTAGCGGGAGGGCCGCGCAGTACTTC	CASSETSGRAAQYF	TRBD2	TRBJ2-7	TRBV7-9	few
TGTGCCAGCAGTGAAGAATCGGGGAGCGCAAATGAGCAGTTCTTC	CASSEESGSANEQFF	.	TRBJ2-1	TRBV6-1	.
TGTGCCAGCAGCATGGGGGGTAGCTATGGCTACACCTTC	CASSMGGSYGYTF	.	TRBJ1-2	TRBV7-9	.
TGCGCCAGCAGTCACCCGGGACAGTCAATTTATGGCTACACCTTC	CASSHPGQSIYGYTF	TRBD1	TRBJ1-2	TRBV23-1	.
TGTGCCAGCACTGACTCCGGACAGGGCCGAGAAGGCTACACCTTC	CASTDSGQGREGYTF	TRBD1	TRBJ1-2	TRBV2	.
TGTGCCAGCAGTTTTCAGGGCGGGGAGCTGTTTTTT	CASSFQGGELFF	.	TRBJ2-2	TRBV27	many
TGTGCCAGCAGCCTATCGGGGATTATAACAGGGAACGATGGCTACACCTTC	CASSLSGIITGNDGYTF	.	TRBJ1-2	TRBV21-1	.
TGCGCCAGCAGCTTGCGGGACACCTACGAGCAGTACTTC	CASSLRDTYEQYF	.	TRBJ2-7	TRBV5-1	.
TGTGCCAGCAGCTTAGATGGGACACGCAGTTTGGCCCAGTACTTC	CASSLDGTRSLAQYF	.	TRBJ2-5	TRBV11-2	.
TGTGCCAGCAGCCGACTAGCGGACCTTAATGAGCAGTTCTTC	CASSRLADLNEQFF	TRBD2	TRBJ2-1	TRBV13	.
TGTGCCAGCAGCTCGTTGGACAAACAAGAGACCCAGTACTTC	CASSSLDKQETQYF	.	TRBJ2-5	TRBV5-4	.
TGTGCCAGTAGTCCGACACATAGTTCCTCTGTCGGGACCCAGTACTTC	CASSPTHSSSVGTQYF	.	TRBJ2-5	TRBV19	.
TGCAGTGCTAGTTGGGACAGGGTTTACGAGCAGTACTTC	CSASWDRVYEQYF	TRBD1	TRBJ2-7	TRBV20-1	.